These 12 T cell receptor beta chains came from one sample sequenced in a study of T cell repertoires in cytomegalovirus infection (dated by TCRdb to between 2017 and 2020). Sequenced using an Illumina HiSeq 1500. TCRdb handled the public reads itself, with Q25 trimming in fastp and clone calling in MiXCR, and kept productive beta chains. Every entry covers one CDR3 protein and lists the most common genes and DNA from its rows. Here the sample has around 630,000 distinct CDR3 sequences; approximately 25% occur a single time. The ten largest clonotypes hold 6.5% to 10% of the sample. Input material: CD8+ T cells from PBMCs. The source is a human donor in good health (CMV status not recorded). Some clones in this sample may be carry-over from other donors' samples.

This clonotype was detected ten times or more. CDR3 coding DNA: TGTGCCAGCAGTTACTCGAGCCTAGCGGGGATTGGGTCCTACAATGAGCAGTTCTTC. It encodes CASSYSSLAGIGSYNEQFF. This chain connects TRBV6-5 to TRBJ2-1, with 9 bases fitting TRBD2. The junction had 10 bases not matched to a gene; V was cut back by 0 bases and J by 1 base. The CDR3 totals 19 residues. Germline V lookup: CDR1 MNHEY, CDR2 SVGAGI.

This clonotype was detected ten times or more. The chain links TRBV7-6 to TRBJ2-5; TRBD1 agrees at 8 bases. Germline CDR1 and CDR2: SGHVS and FNYEAQ. The CDR3 contains 17 residues. V was pared by 5 bases and J by 5 bases, with 16 bases of the junction left unmatched. The DNA for the CDR3 is TGTGCCAGCAGCCGACTCCGACAGGGGTCCACTCGGGAGACCCAGTACTTC. Protein product: CASSRLRQGSTRETQYF.

The V and J genes are TRBV2 and TRBJ2-1; D remains ambiguous. The CDR3 runs to 15 residues. CDR1 is SNHLY, CDR2 FYNNEI, per germline. V lost 2 bases to trimming and J lost 0 bases, with 8 bases between them. The CDR3 bases are TGTGCCAGCAGTGAACTTCAGAACTCCTACAATGAGCAGTTCTTC. It specifies CASSELQNSYNEQFF.

This clonotype was counted between two and nine times. The rearrangement joins TRBV5-1 to TRBJ1-5, with D possibly being TRBD1 (5 bases). The ends were cut back, 4 bases at V and 8 bases at J, with 19 bases in the middle. The CDR3 has 15 residues. CDR1 and CDR2 from the germline V gene are SGHRS and YFSETQ. CDR3 region: CASSQNDRPWKPQHF. The CDR3 DNA follows: TGCGCCAGCAGCCAGAATGACAGACCTTGGAAGCCCCAGCATTTT.

This chain links TRBV14 with TRBJ1-1; D not certain. Germline V lookup: CDR1 SGHDN, CDR2 FVKESK. Trimming removed 3 bases at V and 6 bases at J, with 5 bases between. The CDR3 covers 11 residues. CDR3 in DNA: TGTGCCAGCAGCCAGAGCGCTGAAGCTTTCTTT. Its protein product is CASSQSAEAFF.

This clonotype was picked up many times. The V and J genes are TRBV7-8 and TRBJ2-3; TRBD2 matches 8 bases. V dropped 3 bases and J dropped 3; count of bases not matched to a gene: 8. The CDR3 has 16 residues. Germline CDR1 reads SGHVS; CDR2 reads FQNEAQ. The CDR3 reads CASSFLTSVQTDTQYF. CDR3 nucleotide sequence: TGTGCCAGCAGCTTCTTGACTAGCGTCCAGACAGATACGCAGTATTTT.

The chain links TRBV5-1 to TRBJ1-1, with D possibly matching TRBD1 (5 bases). Germline CDR1 SGHRS, CDR2 YFSETQ. Trimming pared 4 bases from V and 7 bases from J, leaving 14 bases between. This CDR3 is built from 13 residues. The CDR3 nucleotides read TGCGCCAGCAGCGACAGAGCGCTTCATGAAGCTTTCTTT. Translated, it gives CASSDRALHEAFF.

This clonotype came up a few times. This chain connects TRBV7-9 to TRBJ2-1; 7 nucleotides agree with TRBD2. The CDR3 covers 12 residues. V dropped 6 bases and J dropped 9; count of bases not matched to a gene: 5. CDR1 and CDR2 (germline): SEHNR, FQNEAQ (reference sequence). CDR3 in DNA: TGTGCCAGCAGACTGGGAGGGAGTGAGCAGTTCTTC. Protein sequence: CASRLGGSEQFF.

CDR3 in amino acids: CASGLSPGQGADSNQPQHF. CDR3 sequence (DNA): TGTGCTAGTGGTTTGTCGCCGGGACAGGGGGCGGATAGCAATCAGCCCCAGCATTTT. V usage is TRBV12-5 and J usage is TRBJ1-5; 12 bases are shared with TRBD1. Trimming cost V 2 bases and J 0 bases; bases outside gene matches: 8. Germline V gene sequence: CDR1 LGHNT, CDR2 FRNRAP. The CDR3 loop spans 19 amino acids.

CDR3 nucleotides: TGTGCCAGCAGTGAGCCACGGACAGGGAACAAGGGAGAGACCCAGTACTTC. It codes for CASSEPRTGNKGETQYF. J is TRBJ2-5 and V is TRBV25-1, with 8 bases that match TRBD1. The germline gives CDR1 MGHDK, CDR2 SYGVNS. CDR3 length: 17 amino acids. The junction had 13 bases not matched to a gene; V was cut back by 3 bases and J by 4 bases.

This clonotype was recorded at least ten times. V usage is TRBV7-2 and J usage is TRBJ1-2, with a tentative D call TRBD1 (6 bases). Germline assignment: CDR1 SGHTA and CDR2 FQGNSA. V shed 0 bases and J shed 1 base, with 15 bases lying between them. This CDR3 has 17 residues. CDR3 amino acids: CASSLAVTGILNYGYTF. The CDR3 DNA reads TGTGCCAGCAGCTTAGCGGTGACAGGCATACTTAACTATGGCTACACCTTC.

This clonotype came up many times. This chain uses TRBV29-1 with TRBJ2-1, with TRBD1 identical over 10 bases. The germline CDR1 and CDR2 sequences are SQVTM and ANQGSEA. CDR3 size: 13 residues. V lost 7 bases to trimming and J lost 4 bases; unmatched junction nucleotides: 4. The CDR3 DNA follows: TGCAGCGCCGGGACAGGGGATTACAATGAGCAGTTCTTC. It is translated as CSAGTGDYNEQFF.